The entry below describes one TCR beta chain. No antigen is known for it. Trimming removed 0 bases at V and 9 bases at J, with 15 bases between. CDR1 is LNHDA and CDR2 is SQIVND in the germline V gene (reference sequence). The CDR3 covers 15 residues. This specimen belongs to a study of cytomegalovirus exposure and HLA in healthy donors. About the research overall: As released early, the data held around 80 million unique TCRs from HLA-typed donors.

In the PCR, 60 Vbeta and 13 Jbeta primers were used. Data came from immunoSEQ multiplex PCR; TCRdb stores just in-frame clones and leaves some out. The sample lists approximately 32,000 clones, 65% to 90% occurring once. Overall study results and limits: With DRB1 most and HLA-C fewest, TCR association rates differed between HLA loci in a later analysis. A later analysis showed that HLA-associated TCR beta chains had undergone more clonal expansion than equally common others.

The clonotype originates from a young woman in good health and CMV-seronegative. This sequence joins TRBV19 and TRBJ2-1; tentative D call: TRBD1 (5 bases). The sequencing input was PBMCs. The CDR3 reads CASSIEGAGRSEQFF. The CDR3 region has the DNA TGTGCCAGTAGTATAGAAGGGGCAGGGCGCAGTGAGCAGTTCTTC. Based on the CDR3 plus reference TRBV19 and TRBJ2-1, the full variable domain is DGGITQSPKYLFRKEGQNVTLSCEQNLNHDAMYWYRQDPGQGLRLIYYSQIVNDFQKGDIAEGYSVSREKKESFPLTVTSAQKNPTAFYLCASSIEGAGRSEQFFGPGTRLTVL.